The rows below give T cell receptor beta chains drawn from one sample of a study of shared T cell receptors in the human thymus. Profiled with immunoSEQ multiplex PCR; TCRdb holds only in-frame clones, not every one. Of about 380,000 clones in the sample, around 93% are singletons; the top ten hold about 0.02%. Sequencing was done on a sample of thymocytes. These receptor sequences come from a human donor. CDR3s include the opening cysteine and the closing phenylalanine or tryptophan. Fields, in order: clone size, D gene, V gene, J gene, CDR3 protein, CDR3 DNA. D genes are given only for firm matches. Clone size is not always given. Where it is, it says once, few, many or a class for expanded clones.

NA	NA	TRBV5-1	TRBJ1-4	CASSLKGVEKLFF	TGCGCCAGCAGCTTAAAGGGAGTGGAAAAACTGTTTTTT
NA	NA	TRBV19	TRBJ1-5	CASNPNRGLSNQPQHF	TGTGCCAGTAATCCCAATCGGGGGTTGAGCAATCAGCCCCAGCATTTT
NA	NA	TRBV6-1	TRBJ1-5	CASSDHLARNQPQHF	TGTGCCAGCAGTGACCACCTAGCGAGAAATCAGCCCCAGCATTTT
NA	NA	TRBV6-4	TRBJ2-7	CASRWIQVHEQYF	TGTGCCAGCAGGTGGATACAGGTCCACGAGCAGTACTTC
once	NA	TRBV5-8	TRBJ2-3	CASSFPRGTDTQYF	TGTGCCAGCAGCTTCCCCAGGGGCACAGATACGCAGTATTTT
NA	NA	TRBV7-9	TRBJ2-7	CASRPLSYEQYF	TGTGCCAGCAGACCCCTTTCCTACGAGCAGTACTTC
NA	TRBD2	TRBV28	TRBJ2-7	CASTGTIWGYEQYF	TGTGCCAGCACCGGGACTATTTGGGGCTACGAGCAGTACTTC
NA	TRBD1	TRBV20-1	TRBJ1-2	CSARTGGYTF	TGCAGTGCTAGGACAGGGGGCTACACCTTC
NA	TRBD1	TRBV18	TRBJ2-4	CASSPNRDRLAKNIQYF	TGTGCCAGCTCACCGAACCGGGACAGGCTAGCCAAAAACATTCAGTACTTC
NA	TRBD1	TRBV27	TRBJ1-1	CASGPSPDRDTEAFF	TGTGCCAGCGGTCCCTCCCCTGACAGGGACACTGAAGCTTTCTTT
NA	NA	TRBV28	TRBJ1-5	CASHPRSWGNQPQHF	TGTGCCAGCCACCCTAGATCTTGGGGCAATCAGCCCCAGCATTTT
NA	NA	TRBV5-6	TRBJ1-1	CASSLTRVRRNTEAFF	TGTGCCAGCAGCTTGACTCGGGTCAGACGAAACACTGAAGCTTTCTTT
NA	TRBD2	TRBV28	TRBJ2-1	CASRILAGDPPLLRDNEQFF	TGTGCCAGCAGGATACTAGCGGGAGACCCGCCCCTGCTACGTGACAATGAGCAGTTCTTC
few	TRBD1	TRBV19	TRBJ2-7	CASSTEQGRDEQYF	TGTGCCAGTAGTACGGAACAGGGGCGCGACGAGCAGTACTTC
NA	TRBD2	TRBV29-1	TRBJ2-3	CSLGTSGTGTDTQYF	TGCAGCCTGGGGACTAGCGGGACCGGCACAGATACGCAGTATTTT
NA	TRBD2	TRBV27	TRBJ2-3	CASSPWTSGISTDTQYF	TGTGCCAGCAGTCCCTGGACTAGCGGGATTAGCACAGATACGCAGTATTTT
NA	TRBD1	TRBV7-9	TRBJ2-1	CASSLRDRVINEQFF	TGTGCCAGCAGCTTACGGGACAGGGTTATCAATGAGCAGTTCTTC
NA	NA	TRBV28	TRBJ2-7	CASSLEQSPLVGQYF	TGTGCCAGCAGTTTAGAACAGTCACCCTTAGTGGGGCAGTACTTC
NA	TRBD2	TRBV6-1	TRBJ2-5	CASSENPAGGQETQYF	TGTGCCAGCAGTGAAAACCCCGCGGGAGGCCAAGAGACCCAGTACTTC
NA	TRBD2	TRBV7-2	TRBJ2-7	CASTRLAAPQYF	TGTGCCAGCACCCGACTAGCGGCCCCCCAGTACTTC
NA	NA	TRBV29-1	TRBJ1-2	CSTATEFYGYTF	TGCAGCACTGCGACAGAATTCTATGGCTACACCTTC
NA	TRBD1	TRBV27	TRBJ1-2	CASNGQASYGYTF	TGTGCCAGCAACGGACAGGCCAGCTATGGCTACACCTTC
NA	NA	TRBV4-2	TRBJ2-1	CASSQDKASVENEQFF	TGTGCCAGCAGCCAAGATAAGGCTAGCGTGGAAAATGAGCAGTTCTTC
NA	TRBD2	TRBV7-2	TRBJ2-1	CASAKWSSGTGRNNEQFF	TGTGCCAGCGCTAAGTGGTCTAGCGGGACGGGTAGAAACAATGAGCAGTTCTTC